The text below deals with one T cell receptor (beta chain). Source study methods: Estimated nucleated cell counts came from reference gene primer amplification. Sequenced by immunoSEQ multiplex PCR; TCRdb stores in-frame clones only, minus some. V and J calls and clone size follow that table, whereas D and trimming were derived from the DNA. This table has around 480,000 clones, 88% appearing once. Enrolled during active infection, Seattle patients were then followed longitudinally. The data stem from a study of blood T cell repertoires in COVID-19. Study overall: Samples taken during acute and convalescent COVID-19 were collected in the United States, Italy and Spain. The analysed material was cDNA or gDNA that came from T cells, B-cell-depleted T cells, or PBMCs.

Material for sequencing was peripheral blood. This sequence was found in a woman aged 45-65 years with COVID-19, enrolled during active disease.

The CDR3 DNA reads as TGCAGCGTTGTTCGGCAGGGGAACTATGGCTACACCTTC. It is translated as CSVVRQGNYGYTF. The chain uses TRBV29-1 and TRBJ1-2; tentatively, D is TRBD1 (6 bases). CDR1 SQVTM and CDR2 ANQGSEA come from the germline V gene. The CDR3 has 13 amino acids. The V and J ends lost 4 bases and 2 bases respectively, with 11 bases between them.